This is a list of T cell receptor beta chains from one sample in a study of T cells after yellow fever vaccination. TCRdb reanalysed the 5' RACE reads using MiXCR and keeps one entry per CDR3 protein. There are 500,000 to 650,000 distinct CDR3 sequences in the sample; around a sixth occur only once, and 15% to 20% lies in the top ten. Sequencing used PBMCs, obtained 4 to 5 days after the first yellow fever vaccination. The receptors shown here come from a man aged 18-30 years who received the YFV17D yellow fever vaccine. CDR3s include the opening cysteine and the closing phenylalanine or tryptophan. A D gene is named only where the DNA matches it firmly. A row's size may be missing; if present it is once, few, many or a size class.

clone_size: few; cdr3_length: 12; v_call: TRBV7-9; d_call: .; j_call: TRBJ2-5; cdr3_aa: CASSSWGGTQYF; cdr3_nt: TGTGCCAGCAGCTCTTGGGGCGGGACCCAGTACTTC
clone_size: .; cdr3_length: 13; v_call: TRBV12-3/TRBV12-4; d_call: TRBD2; j_call: TRBJ2-5; cdr3_aa: CASRVAGRETQYF; cdr3_nt: TGTGCCAGCAGGGTAGCGGGGAGAGAGACCCAGTACTTC
clone_size: .; cdr3_length: 18; v_call: TRBV2; d_call: TRBD2; j_call: TRBJ2-5; cdr3_aa: CANKMRTSGGAYQETQYF; cdr3_nt: TGTGCCAACAAAATGAGGACTAGCGGGGGGGCGTACCAAGAGACCCAGTACTTC
clone_size: .; cdr3_length: 13; v_call: TRBV20-1; d_call: .; j_call: TRBJ1-1; cdr3_aa: CSAETLHNTEAFF; cdr3_nt: TGCAGTGCCGAGACATTACACAACACTGAAGCTTTCTTT
clone_size: .; cdr3_length: 15; v_call: TRBV7-7; d_call: TRBD2; j_call: TRBJ2-2; cdr3_aa: CASSLLAGDTGELFF; cdr3_nt: TGTGCTAGCAGCTTGCTAGCGGGAGACACCGGGGAGCTGTTTTTT
clone_size: few; cdr3_length: 13; v_call: TRBV19; d_call: .; j_call: TRBJ1-2; cdr3_aa: CASTRAGSDGYTF; cdr3_nt: TGTGCCAGTACAAGGGCGGGATCCGATGGCTACACCTTC
clone_size: few; cdr3_length: 10; v_call: TRBV20-1; d_call: .; j_call: TRBJ1-2; cdr3_aa: CIAANYGYTF; cdr3_nt: TGCATTGCAGCGAACTATGGCTACACCTTC
clone_size: few; cdr3_length: 14; v_call: TRBV12-3/TRBV12-4; d_call: TRBD1; j_call: TRBJ2-7; cdr3_aa: CASSRRDRTYEQYF; cdr3_nt: TGTGCCAGCAGTCGAAGGGACAGGACCTACGAGCAGTACTTC
clone_size: few; cdr3_length: 14; v_call: TRBV7-9; d_call: .; j_call: TRBJ1-2; cdr3_aa: CASSLKDSLYGYTF; cdr3_nt: TGTGCCAGCAGCTTAAAAGACAGCCTCTATGGCTACACCTTC
clone_size: few; cdr3_length: 15; v_call: TRBV7-2; d_call: TRBD1; j_call: TRBJ2-3; cdr3_aa: CASSLAPRGQDTQYF; cdr3_nt: TGTGCCAGCAGCTTAGCTCCCAGGGGGCAGGATACGCAGTATTTT
clone_size: .; cdr3_length: 12; v_call: TRBV7-2; d_call: .; j_call: TRBJ2-3; cdr3_aa: CASSLNAAAQYF; cdr3_nt: TGTGCCAGCAGTCTAAATGCGGCTGCGCAGTATTTT
clone_size: .; cdr3_length: 12; v_call: TRBV9; d_call: .; j_call: TRBJ2-5; cdr3_aa: CASSVDAGTQYF; cdr3_nt: TGTGCCAGCAGCGTAGACGCTGGGACCCAGTACTTC
clone_size: .; cdr3_length: 14; v_call: TRBV6-5; d_call: .; j_call: TRBJ1-6; cdr3_aa: CASSYGEGNSPLHF; cdr3_nt: TGTGCCAGCAGTTACGGGGAGGGAAATTCACCCCTCCACTTT
clone_size: many; cdr3_length: 13; v_call: TRBV19; d_call: .; j_call: TRBJ2-6; cdr3_aa: CASTISGANVLTF; cdr3_nt: TGTGCCAGTACCATCTCTGGGGCCAACGTCCTGACTTTC
clone_size: few; cdr3_length: 12; v_call: TRBV7-3; d_call: .; j_call: TRBJ2-2; cdr3_aa: CASSPVSGELFF; cdr3_nt: TGTGCCAGCAGCCCGGTTTCTGGGGAGCTGTTTTTT
clone_size: .; cdr3_length: 18; v_call: TRBV12-5; d_call: .; j_call: TRBJ2-3; cdr3_aa: CASGLPEIVLGPGGTQYF; cdr3_nt: TGTGCTAGTGGTTTGCCGGAAATTGTGCTCGGGCCTGGAGGTACGCAGTATTTT
clone_size: many; cdr3_length: 16; v_call: TRBV5-1; d_call: .; j_call: TRBJ1-5; cdr3_aa: CASSPTGSYSNQPQHF; cdr3_nt: TGCGCCAGCAGCCCGACAGGTTCCTATAGCAATCAGCCCCAGCATTTT
clone_size: .; cdr3_length: 12; v_call: TRBV2; d_call: TRBD2; j_call: TRBJ2-2; cdr3_aa: CASDGGTGELFF; cdr3_nt: TGTGCCTCCGACGGGGGGACCGGGGAGCTGTTTTTT
clone_size: .; cdr3_length: 11; v_call: TRBV14; d_call: .; j_call: TRBJ2-5; cdr3_aa: CASGRGATQYF; cdr3_nt: TGTGCCAGCGGCAGGGGAGCGACCCAGTACTTC
clone_size: few; cdr3_length: 13; v_call: TRBV19; d_call: .; j_call: TRBJ2-1; cdr3_aa: CASSLGASNEQFF; cdr3_nt: TGTGCCAGTAGTCTGGGGGCATCAAATGAGCAGTTCTTC
clone_size: .; cdr3_length: 13; v_call: TRBV20-1; d_call: TRBD2; j_call: TRBJ2-3; cdr3_aa: CSTEAGGGDTQYF; cdr3_nt: TGCAGTACCGAAGCGGGGGGGGGAGATACGCAGTATTTT
clone_size: .; cdr3_length: 13; v_call: TRBV27; d_call: .; j_call: TRBJ1-1; cdr3_aa: CASCREGYGEAFF; cdr3_nt: TGTGCCAGCTGTCGTGAAGGTTACGGTGAAGCTTTCTTT
clone_size: .; cdr3_length: 15; v_call: TRBV7-2; d_call: .; j_call: TRBJ1-3; cdr3_aa: CASSLVKSSGNTIYF; cdr3_nt: TGTGCCAGCAGCTTAGTCAAGTCTTCTGGAAACACCATATATTTT
clone_size: many; cdr3_length: 15; v_call: TRBV7-9; d_call: .; j_call: TRBJ2-1; cdr3_aa: CASSLMGPTYNEQFF; cdr3_nt: TGTGCCAGCAGCTTAATGGGACCAACCTACAATGAGCAGTTCTTC
clone_size: .; cdr3_length: 14; v_call: TRBV4-1; d_call: .; j_call: TRBJ2-1; cdr3_aa: CASSQDDLYNEQFF; cdr3_nt: TGCGCCAGCAGCCAAGATGACCTCTACAATGAGCAGTTCTTC
clone_size: .; cdr3_length: 14; v_call: TRBV7-9; d_call: .; j_call: TRBJ1-6; cdr3_aa: CASTDSSYNSPLHF; cdr3_nt: TGTGCCAGCACAGATAGCTCCTATAATTCACCCCTCCACTTT
clone_size: few; cdr3_length: 15; v_call: TRBV2; d_call: TRBD1; j_call: TRBJ1-5; cdr3_aa: CASRSAGGLNQPQHF; cdr3_nt: TGTGCCAGCAGATCGGCAGGGGGACTAAATCAGCCCCAGCATTTT
clone_size: .; cdr3_length: 18; v_call: TRBV2; d_call: TRBD2; j_call: TRBJ2-6; cdr3_aa: CTSSLRGGSISGANVLTF; cdr3_nt: TGTACCAGCAGTTTGCGGGGGGGGTCGATCTCTGGGGCCAACGTCCTGACTTTC
clone_size: .; cdr3_length: 16; v_call: TRBV9; d_call: .; j_call: TRBJ2-7; cdr3_aa: CASSAGSSQGSYEQYF; cdr3_nt: TGTGCCAGCAGTGCCGGGTCTTCCCAAGGGTCCTACGAGCAGTACTTC
clone_size: many; cdr3_length: 15; v_call: TRBV4-3; d_call: .; j_call: TRBJ1-5; cdr3_aa: CASSQDPTVNQPQHF; cdr3_nt: TGCGCCAGCAGCCAAGACCCGACAGTCAATCAGCCCCAGCATTTT
clone_size: few; cdr3_length: 15; v_call: TRBV3-1; d_call: .; j_call: TRBJ1-1; cdr3_aa: CASSQEGEGDGHAFF; cdr3_nt: TGTGCCAGCAGCCAAGAAGGGGAGGGTGACGGGCACGCTTTCTTT
clone_size: few; cdr3_length: 16; v_call: TRBV7-6; d_call: .; j_call: TRBJ2-3; cdr3_aa: CASSETRRGSTDTQYF; cdr3_nt: TGTGCCAGCAGCGAAACTAGGAGGGGCAGCACAGATACGCAGTATTTT
clone_size: few; cdr3_length: 16; v_call: TRBV4-3; d_call: .; j_call: TRBJ1-3; cdr3_aa: CASSQVPGFSGNTIYF; cdr3_nt: TGCGCCAGCAGCCAAGTCCCAGGGTTCTCTGGAAACACCATATATTTT
clone_size: few; cdr3_length: 18; v_call: TRBV14; d_call: TRBD1; j_call: TRBJ1-1; cdr3_aa: CASSHLPGTGVGSTEAFF; cdr3_nt: TGTGCCAGCAGCCACCTCCCCGGGACAGGGGTCGGAAGCACTGAAGCTTTCTTT
clone_size: .; cdr3_length: 11; v_call: TRBV7-9; d_call: .; j_call: TRBJ1-2; cdr3_aa: CASSFLYGYTF; cdr3_nt: TGTGCCAGCAGCTTCCTGTATGGCTACACCTTC
clone_size: many; cdr3_length: 13; v_call: TRBV3-1; d_call: .; j_call: TRBJ1-4; cdr3_aa: CASSQVHKEKLFF; cdr3_nt: TGTGCCAGCAGCCAAGTCCATAAGGAAAAACTGTTTTTT
clone_size: few; cdr3_length: 17; v_call: TRBV6-1; d_call: .; j_call: TRBJ2-1; cdr3_aa: CASSESGPGEIYNEQFF; cdr3_nt: TGTGCCAGCAGTGAATCAGGGCCGGGGGAAATATACAATGAGCAGTTCTTC
clone_size: few; cdr3_length: 12; v_call: TRBV30; d_call: TRBD1; j_call: TRBJ1-4; cdr3_aa: CAWSATGGKVFF; cdr3_nt: TGTGCCTGGAGTGCTACAGGGGGCAAGGTGTTTTTT
clone_size: few; cdr3_length: 16; v_call: TRBV11-2; d_call: TRBD1; j_call: TRBJ2-3; cdr3_aa: CASSFGTGTVADTQYF; cdr3_nt: TGTGCCAGCAGCTTTGGGACCGGGACAGTCGCAGATACGCAGTATTTT
clone_size: few; cdr3_length: 17; v_call: TRBV12-5; d_call: TRBD2; j_call: TRBJ2-7; cdr3_aa: CASGNPGTSGYSYEQYF; cdr3_nt: TGTGCTAGTGGCAACCCGGGAACTAGCGGCTACTCCTACGAGCAGTACTTC
clone_size: many; cdr3_length: 15; v_call: TRBV4-1; d_call: .; j_call: TRBJ1-5; cdr3_aa: CASSQEFGANQPQHF; cdr3_nt: TGCGCCAGCAGCCAAGAGTTTGGAGCTAATCAGCCCCAGCATTTT
clone_size: few; cdr3_length: 16; v_call: TRBV12-3/TRBV12-4; d_call: TRBD2; j_call: TRBJ2-1; cdr3_aa: CASSPDSGGAYNEQFF; cdr3_nt: TGTGCCAGCAGTCCGGATAGCGGGGGGGCGTACAATGAGCAGTTCTTC
clone_size: many; cdr3_length: 15; v_call: TRBV7-3; d_call: .; j_call: TRBJ2-3; cdr3_aa: CASSPRAASTDTQYF; cdr3_nt: TGTGCCAGCAGCCCGAGGGCAGCTAGCACAGATACGCAGTATTTT
clone_size: many; cdr3_length: 17; v_call: TRBV7-6; d_call: .; j_call: TRBJ2-2; cdr3_aa: CASSLAETSANTGELFF; cdr3_nt: TGTGCCAGCAGCTTAGCTGAGACATCCGCGAACACCGGGGAGCTGTTTTTT
clone_size: few; cdr3_length: 14; v_call: TRBV7-7; d_call: .; j_call: TRBJ2-5; cdr3_aa: CASSLTENQETQYF; cdr3_nt: TGTGCTAGCAGCTTGACAGAGAACCAAGAGACCCAGTACTTC
clone_size: .; cdr3_length: 13; v_call: TRBV29-1; d_call: .; j_call: TRBJ1-2; cdr3_aa: CSVGEGGNYGYTF; cdr3_nt: TGCAGCGTTGGAGAGGGCGGTAACTATGGCTACACCTTC
clone_size: few; cdr3_length: 13; v_call: TRBV30; d_call: .; j_call: TRBJ1-5; cdr3_aa: CAWSIEGNQPQHF; cdr3_nt: TGTGCCTGGAGTATAGAAGGGAATCAGCCCCAGCATTTT
clone_size: .; cdr3_length: 13; v_call: TRBV5-1; d_call: TRBD1; j_call: TRBJ1-1; cdr3_aa: CASSLGDRGQAFF; cdr3_nt: TGCGCCAGCAGCTTGGGGGACAGGGGGCAAGCTTTCTTT
clone_size: few; cdr3_length: 15; v_call: TRBV4-3; d_call: .; j_call: TRBJ2-4; cdr3_aa: CASSQDQGTKNIQYF; cdr3_nt: TGCGCCAGCAGCCAAGATCAAGGGACCAAAAACATTCAGTACTTC
clone_size: .; cdr3_length: 15; v_call: TRBV6-2/TRBV6-3; d_call: TRBD1; j_call: TRBJ1-2; cdr3_aa: CASSYIRDSTYGYTF; cdr3_nt: TGTGCCAGCAGTTACATCAGGGACAGCACTTATGGCTACACCTTC
clone_size: few; cdr3_length: 15; v_call: TRBV25-1; d_call: TRBD2; j_call: TRBJ2-3; cdr3_aa: CASSTSGGATDTQYF; cdr3_nt: TGTGCCAGCTCTACTAGCGGGGGGGCAACAGATACGCAGTATTTT
clone_size: .; cdr3_length: 13; v_call: TRBV19; d_call: .; j_call: TRBJ1-1; cdr3_aa: CASSTQRNTEAFF; cdr3_nt: TGTGCCAGTAGTACTCAGCGGAACACTGAAGCTTTCTTT
clone_size: few; cdr3_length: 12; v_call: TRBV12-3/TRBV12-4; d_call: .; j_call: TRBJ1-6; cdr3_aa: CASRDSGSPLHF; cdr3_nt: TGTGCCAGCAGGGACAGTGGATCACCCCTCCACTTT
clone_size: .; cdr3_length: 15; v_call: TRBV4-3; d_call: TRBD1; j_call: TRBJ2-2; cdr3_aa: CASSQFEQGTGELFF; cdr3_nt: TGCGCCAGCAGCCAGTTCGAACAGGGGACCGGGGAGCTGTTTTTT